This entry describes one TCR beta chain. This entry belongs to a study of graft-versus-host responses after intestinal transplantation. Per germline, CDR1 KGHSH and CDR2 LQKENI. The length of the CDR3 is 13 residues. V was clipped by 2 bases and J by 2 bases, with 3 bases between them. Assay: immunoSEQ multiplex PCR; the TCRdb copy retains only in-frame clones and omits some. The repertoire holds around 12,000 clones, with roughly 93% as singletons. The chain combines TRBV18 with TRBJ2-2; D is ambiguous. The specimen comprised PBMCs, sampled about 32 months after intestinal transplantation. This clonotype was sampled from a human patient who received an intestinal transplant, so some T cells may come from the graft donor. CDR3 sequence reads: CASSPENTGELFF. The CDR3 coding sequence is TGTGCCAGCTCACCAGAAAACACCGGGGAGCTGTTTTTT.